This section outlines one T cell receptor beta chain sequence together with its context. What it binds is not known. This sample was taken from a study of T cells expressing NK-cell markers. General study findings and limits: Of the CD8+ T cell pool in more than 5 donors, roughly 1.0-7.0% was accounted for by dominant NKG2C+ clonotypes.

The length of the CDR3 is 15 residues. Germline V gene data show CDR1 as SGDLS and CDR2 as YYNGEE. Reprocessing the 5' RACE reads, TCRdb reports a single entry for every CDR3 protein and omits DNA. This sample carries over 250,000 distinct CDR3 sequences, with roughly 4.2% going to the ten biggest clones. This TCR came from a woman aged 18 to 75 in good health. The sequenced material came from blood T cells: a sorted CD56 or NKG2C T cell subset, CD4+ or CD8+ T cells, or bulk PBMC T cells (not recorded which). This chain links TRBV9 with TRBJ1-3. CDR3 in amino acids: CASSVGPNSGNTIYF. Using reference TRBV9 and TRBJ1-3 for the parts outside the CDR3, the full variable domain is DSGVTQTPKHLITATGQRVTLRCSPRSGDLSVYWYQQSLDQGLQFLIQYYNGEERAKGNILERFSAQQFPDLHSELNLSSLELGDSALYFCASSVGPNSGNTIYFGEGSWLTVV.